These 7 T cell receptor beta chains were sequenced from one sample in a study of blood T cell repertoires in COVID-19. Here immunoSEQ multiplex PCR was the method, and the copy in TCRdb shows in-frame clones only, minus some. The sample lists some 150,000 clones; 70% to 90% were seen once. What was sequenced was peripheral blood. The source of these receptors is a woman aged 55-69 years with acute or convalescent COVID-19.

This sequence joins TRBV3-1 (or the pseudogene TRBV3-2) and TRBJ1-5; TRBD1 aligns across 7 bases. Germline CDR1 and CDR2: LGHDT and YNNKEL (reference sequence). The V and J ends lost 8 bases and 1 base, in that order; junction bases with no gene match: 11. The CDR3 runs 16 residues. The CDR3 nucleotides are TGTGCCAGCTCAGACGGCGGCAGGGGGAGCAATCAGCCCCAGCATTTT. It is translated as CASSDGGRGSNQPQHF.

V gene TRBV6-2 or TRBV6-3 combines with J gene TRBJ1-5; D possibly corresponds to TRBD1 (6 bases). Germline assignment: CDR1 MNHEY and CDR2 SVGEGT. The V end lost 5 bases, the J end lost 3 bases, and 14 bases lay between the germline ends. The CDR3 is 15 amino acids. Here the CDR3 reads CASSQPPGVNQPQHF. CDR3 in DNA: TGTGCCAGCAGTCAACCCCCAGGGGTCAATCAGCCCCAGCATTTT.

The chain employs TRBV24-1 and TRBJ2-2; 9 bases are shared with TRBD2. The length of the CDR3 is 17 residues. The junction had 12 bases not matched to a gene; V was cut back by 4 bases and J by 7 bases. Germline loops: CDR1 KGHDR, CDR2 SFDVKD. In DNA, the CDR3 is TGTGCCACCAGTGACCCCGAGGGTAGCGGGGGTGTCGGGGAGCTGTTTTTT. Translated: CATSDPEGSGGVGELFF.

The rearrangement uses TRBV10-3 and TRBJ1-1; 9 positions match TRBD1. Germline V lookup: CDR1 ENHRY, CDR2 SYGVKD. After removal of 3 bases from V and 11 bases from J, the junction contained 10 bases not matched to a gene. CDR3 length equals 14 residues. The CDR3 DNA reads as TGTGCCATCAGTGATCCCGGGACAGGGTTGCGGGCTTTCTTT. Its protein is CAISDPGTGLRAFF.

The sample holds one count of this clone. The V gene is TRBV2, the J gene TRBJ1-1; D possibly corresponds to TRBD1 (5 bases). The V end lost 0 bases, the J end lost 0 bases, and 14 bases lay between the germline ends. The germline V gene encodes CDR1 SNHLY and CDR2 FYNNEI. The CDR3 loop spans 17 amino acids. This chain's CDR3 is CASSEALPEGLNTEAFF. CDR3 in DNA: TGTGCCAGCAGTGAAGCGCTTCCGGAGGGACTGAACACTGAAGCTTTCTTT.

The rearrangement links TRBV7-9 to TRBJ1-5; the match to TRBD1 covers 10 bases. With V trimmed by 5 bases and J by 1 base, 2 bases remained unmatched. From germline, CDR1 is SEHNR and CDR2 FQNEAQ (reference sequence). The CDR3 spans 15 residues. The CDR3 coding sequence is TGTGCCAGCAGCGCGGGACAGGGGAGCAATCAGCCCCAGCATTTT. Protein sequence: CASSAGQGSNQPQHF.

V and J are TRBV30 and TRBJ1-1, with D hard to call. Looked up from germline, CDR1 is GTSNPN and CDR2 is SVGIG (reference sequence). The CDR3 totals 14 residues. V lost 1 base and J 3 bases, leaving 12 bases between the germline ends. CDR3 in amino acids: CAWSGGWRHTEAFF. The CDR3 nucleotides read TGTGCCTGGAGTGGAGGGTGGAGGCACACTGAAGCTTTCTTT.